This T cell receptor beta chain appears in the sequencing data of a study of cytomegalovirus exposure and HLA in healthy donors. Notes on the study in general: Donor immune exposure was known only as CMV serostatus. Earlier analysis found most TCR beta V segments productive about 90% or about 30% of the time.

This clone has more than one count but fewer than ten. Antigen unknown. 13 Jbeta primers and 60 Vbeta primers were used for the PCR. Original methodology: In a later analysis, some 80 million unique TCR beta chains included roughly 11 million shared by two or more donors. Here immunoSEQ multiplex PCR was the method, and the copy in TCRdb shows in-frame clones only, minus some. That table furnishes V, J and clone size, whereas the DNA furnished D and trimming. The table records around 130,000 clones, roughly 8.6% of them present only once. CDR1 and CDR2 (germline): SGHNT, YENEEA. The CDR3 sequence is 12 residues long. The V and J ends lost 4 bases and 6 bases respectively, with 10 bases between them.

This TCR was sampled from a woman in her forties in good health and CMV-seropositive. The J gene is TRBJ2-7, the V gene TRBV11-3; maybe TRBD1 (6 bases). The sample comprised PBMCs. This CDR3 reads CASSSAGVEQYF. CDR3 nucleotides: TGTGCCAGCAGCTCGGCAGGGGTCGAGCAGTACTTC.